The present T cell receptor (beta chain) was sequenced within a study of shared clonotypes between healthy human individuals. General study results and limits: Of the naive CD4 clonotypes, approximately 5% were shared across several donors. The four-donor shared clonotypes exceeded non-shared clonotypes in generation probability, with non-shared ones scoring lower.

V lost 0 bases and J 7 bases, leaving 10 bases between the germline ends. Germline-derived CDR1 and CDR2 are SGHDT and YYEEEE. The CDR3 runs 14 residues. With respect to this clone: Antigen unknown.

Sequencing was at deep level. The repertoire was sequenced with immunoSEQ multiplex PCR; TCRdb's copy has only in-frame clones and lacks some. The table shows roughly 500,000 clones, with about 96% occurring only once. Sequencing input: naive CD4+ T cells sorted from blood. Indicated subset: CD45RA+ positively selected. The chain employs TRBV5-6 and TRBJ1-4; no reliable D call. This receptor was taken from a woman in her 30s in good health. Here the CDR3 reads CASSLVGNGEKLFF. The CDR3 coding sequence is TGTGCCAGCAGCTTGGTGGGGAATGGTGAAAAACTGTTTTTT.